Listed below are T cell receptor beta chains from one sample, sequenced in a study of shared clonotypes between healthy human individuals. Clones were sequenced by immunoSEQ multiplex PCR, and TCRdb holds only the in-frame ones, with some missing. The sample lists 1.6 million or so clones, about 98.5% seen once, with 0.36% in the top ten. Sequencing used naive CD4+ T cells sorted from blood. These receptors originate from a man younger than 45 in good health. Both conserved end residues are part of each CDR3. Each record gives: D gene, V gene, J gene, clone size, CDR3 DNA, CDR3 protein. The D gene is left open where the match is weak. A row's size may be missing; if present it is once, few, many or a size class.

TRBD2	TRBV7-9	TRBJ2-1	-	TGTGCCAGCAGCTGGGGCGGGCTAGCGGGAAATACCCACAATGAGCAGTTCTTC	CASSWGGLAGNTHNEQFF
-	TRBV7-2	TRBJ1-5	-	TGTGCCAGCAGCTTAGGGTTGAGGGATCAGCCCCAGCATTTT	CASSLGLRDQPQHF
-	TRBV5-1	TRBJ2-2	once	TGCGCCAGCAGCTTCTCCGGGACAAACACCGGGGAGCTGTTTTTT	CASSFSGTNTGELFF
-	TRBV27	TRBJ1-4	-	TGTGCCAGCAGGGCATTCCGAGATGAAAAACTGTTTTTT	CASRAFRDEKLFF
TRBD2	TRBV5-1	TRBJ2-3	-	TGCGCCAGCAGCTTGAATAGCGGGATCACAGATACGCAGTATTTT	CASSLNSGITDTQYF
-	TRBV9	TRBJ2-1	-	TGTGCCAGCAGCATATCCGGGACCGACAATGAGCAGTTCTTC	CASSISGTDNEQFF
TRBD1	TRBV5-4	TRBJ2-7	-	TGTGCCAGCAGCCATAGGGACAGGGGCTACGAGCAGTACTTC	CASSHRDRGYEQYF
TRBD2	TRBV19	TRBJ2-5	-	TGTGCCAGTAGTATAGGAGGGACTATACAAGAGACCCAGTACTTC	CASSIGGTIQETQYF
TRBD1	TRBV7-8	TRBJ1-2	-	TGTGCCAGCAGCTTCCGGGACAGTCGCTATGGCTACACCTTC	CASSFRDSRYGYTF
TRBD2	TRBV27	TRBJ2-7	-	TGTGCCACCAGATTTACTAGCGGGAGTCCCTACGAGCAGTACTTC	CATRFTSGSPYEQYF
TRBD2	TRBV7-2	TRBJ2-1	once	TGTGCCAGCAGTGGACTAGCGGGATTAAATGAGCAGTTCTTC	CASSGLAGLNEQFF
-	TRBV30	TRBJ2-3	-	TGTGCCTGGAGTAAACTAGGCTTATACACAGATACGCAGTATTTT	CAWSKLGLYTDTQYF
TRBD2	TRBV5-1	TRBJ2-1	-	TGCGCCAGCAGCCCACGGACTAGCGGGAGCTACAATGAGCAGTTCTTC	CASSPRTSGSYNEQFF
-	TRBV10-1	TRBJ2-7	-	TGCGCCAGCAGTGAGGGGGGCAGGGTGGCTGAGCAGTACTTC	CASSEGGRVAEQYF
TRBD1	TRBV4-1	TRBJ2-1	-	TGCGCCAGCAGCCGCCGGGACAGTCAGCAGTTCTTC	CASSRRDSQQFF
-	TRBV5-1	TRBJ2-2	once	TGCGCCAGCAGCTTGGTGGGCGGAACGAACACCGGGGAGCTGTTTTTT	CASSLVGGTNTGELFF
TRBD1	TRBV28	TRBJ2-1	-	TGTGCCAGCAGTTTTCACGACAGGGGGAATGAGCAGTTCTTC	CASSFHDRGNEQFF
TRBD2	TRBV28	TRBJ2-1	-	TGTGCCAGCAGTCTAGCGGGTGGCGCTGAGCAGTTCTTC	CASSLAGGAEQFF
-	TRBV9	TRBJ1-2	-	TGTGCCAGCAGCCCGAGAGGGGGGAAAATTGGCTACACCTTC	CASSPRGGKIGYTF
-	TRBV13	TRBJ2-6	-	TGTGCCAGCAGCCCCCAGAGCTCTGGGGCCAACGTCCTGACTTTC	CASSPQSSGANVLTF
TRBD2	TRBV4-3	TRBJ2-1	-	TGCGCCAGCAGCCAGGGACTAGCGGGAGGGACCTACAATGAGCAGTTCTTC	CASSQGLAGGTYNEQFF
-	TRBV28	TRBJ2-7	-	TGTGCCAGCAGGGCGCCCACCTACGAGCAGTACTTC	CASRAPTYEQYF
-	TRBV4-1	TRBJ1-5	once	TGCGCCAGCAGCTCCGTAGGGATCGGAAATCAGCCCCAGCATTTT	CASSSVGIGNQPQHF
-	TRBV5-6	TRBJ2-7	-	TGTGCCAGCAGCTTGGAGTGGGATGCGGGAAGCTCGGGGGAGCAGTACTTC	CASSLEWDAGSSGEQYF
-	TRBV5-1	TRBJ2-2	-	TGCGCCAGCAGCTTGGTTGGTGTCGGGGAGCTGTTTTTT	CASSLVGVGELFF
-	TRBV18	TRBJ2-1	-	TGTGCCAGCTCACAACATAGCTCCTACAATGAGCAGTTCTTC	CASSQHSSYNEQFF
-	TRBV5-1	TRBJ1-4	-	TGCGCCAGCAGCTCCACCCCGGGACAAGGGCCCCCAACTAATGAAAAACTGTTTTTT	CASSSTPGQGPPTNEKLFF